What follows are 32 T cell receptor beta chains derived from one specimen sequenced in a study of blood T cell repertoires in COVID-19. The repertoire was sequenced with immunoSEQ multiplex PCR; TCRdb's copy has only in-frame clones and lacks some. Counted here are roughly 670,000 clones, 80% to 90% occurring once; the ten biggest clones make up approximately 0.3%. Specimen: peripheral blood. All receptors derive from a woman aged 18 to 35 with acute or convalescent COVID-19.

The chain carries TRBV7-7 and TRBJ2-3; 9 nucleotides match TRBD2. J lost 0 bases, V lost 5 bases, and 15 bases had no gene match. This CDR3 is 19 amino acids long. In germline, CDR1 is SSHAT, CDR2 FNYEAQ (reference sequence). The CDR3 is CASSRKLAGAPVSTDTQYF. For the CDR3, the DNA is TGTGCCAGCAGCCGAAAGTTAGCGGGGGCCCCGGTTAGCACAGATACGCAGTATTTT. Full variable domain (outside the CDR3, taken from reference TRBV7-7 and TRBJ2-3): GAGVSQSPRYKVTKRGQDVTLRCDPISSHATLYWYQQALGQGPEFLTYFNYEAQPDKSGLPSDRFSAERPEGSISTLTIQRTEQRDSAMYRCASSRKLAGAPVSTDTQYFGPGTRLTVL.

As to this clone: The same CDR3 arises from other DNA sequences in this sample as well. The V and J genes are TRBV7-2 and TRBJ1-1; 7 positions match TRBD1. The V gene's germline CDR1 is SGHTA and CDR2 FQGNSA. Unmatched junction bases numbered 6, after V lost 5 bases and J lost 0 bases. This CDR3 comprises 15 residues. This CDR3 is CASSPRQGLNTEAFF. CDR3 nucleotides: TGTGCCAGCAGCCCACGACAGGGATTGAACACTGAAGCTTTCTTT.

The chain is built from TRBV2 and TRBJ2-7, with a weak D call TRBD1 (6 bases). V lost 4 bases and J lost 5, with 12 bases in between. CDR3 length: 13 amino acids. Germline V gene data show CDR1 as SNHLY and CDR2 as FYNNEI. CDR3 coding DNA: TGTGCCAGCAGTGGCCCGGCAGGGGACGAGCAGTACTTC. This encodes CASSGPAGDEQYF. Filled out from reference TRBV2 and TRBJ2-7, the complete variable domain reads EPEVTQTPSHQVTQMGQEVILRCVPISNHLYFYWYRQILGQKVEFLVSFYNNEISEKSEIFDDQFSVERPDGSNFTLKIRSTKLEDSAMYFCASSGPAGDEQYFGPGTRLTVT.

J is TRBJ1-5 and V is TRBV29-1; D not certain. CDR3 size: 13 residues. V dropped 6 bases and J dropped 3 bases, with 12 bases sitting between them. Germline CDR1 SQVTM, CDR2 ANQGSEA. CDR3 region: CSVLADSNQPQHF. The CDR3 DNA sequence: TGCAGCGTCCTGGCGGACTCCAATCAGCCCCAGCATTTT.

The CDR3 bases are TGTGCCAGCAGTTACGTAAGGGGGAAGGATGCTTTCTTT. Translating gives CASSYVRGKDAFF. V is TRBV6-2 or TRBV6-3 and J is TRBJ1-1, with D maybe TRBD1 (6 bases). The CDR3 spans 13 residues. Germline assignment: CDR1 MNHEY and CDR2 SVGEGT. The V end was cut by 2 bases, the J end by 11 bases, with 15 bases between.

The V and J genes are TRBV30 and TRBJ2-1; 15 bases map to TRBD2. CDR3 length: 14 amino acids. V trimming: 8 bases; J trimming: 9 bases; junction bases outside the gene matches: 8. Germline assignment: CDR1 GTSNPN and CDR2 SVGIG (reference sequence). CDR3 bases: TGTGCCACCCCGAGGACTAGCGGGGGGGGTGAGCAGTTCTTC. This encodes CATPRTSGGGEQFF.

V gene TRBV29-1 combines with J gene TRBJ1-2, with D possibly TRBD1 on 5 matching bases. The CDR3 covers 12 residues. Germline loops: CDR1 SQVTM, CDR2 ANQGSEA. The V gene lost 4 bases and the J gene lost 7 bases, with 13 bases spanning the gap. CDR3 in amino acids: CSVAGGSLGYTF. The CDR3, as DNA: TGCAGCGTTGCCGGGGGATCGCTTGGCTACACCTTC.

This clone showed up just a few times. Germline is not matched at one junction end, which may reflect a read error. The chain recombines TRBV5-6 with TRBJ1-1, with D uncertain. Germline assignment: CDR1 SGHDT and CDR2 YYEEEE. The CDR3 spans 13 residues. The CDR3 DNA reads as TGTGCCAGCACCTTGACGCAGGCAAGTGAAGCTTTCTTT. Translation gives CASTLTQASEAFF.

The chain has TRBV2 and TRBJ1-4; weak D call: TRBD1 (5 bases). The CDR3 is 14 residues long. Per the germline V gene, CDR1 is SNHLY and CDR2 is FYNNEI. V lost 2 bases, J lost 6 bases, and 10 bases lay in between. In nucleotides, the CDR3 is TGTGCCAGCAGTGAAAGGAGGGGCGATGAAAAACTGTTTTTT. Translated: CASSERRGDEKLFF. The variable domain in full, completed from reference TRBV2 and TRBJ1-4, reads EPEVTQTPSHQVTQMGQEVILRCVPISNHLYFYWYRQILGQKVEFLVSFYNNEISEKSEIFDDQFSVERPDGSNFTLKIRSTKLEDSAMYFCASSERRGDEKLFFGSGTQLSVL.

V usage is TRBV24-1 and J usage is TRBJ2-7; 12 nucleotides line up with TRBD1. The CDR3 is 16 amino acids. V trimming: 4 bases; J trimming: 2 bases; junction bases outside the gene matches: 5. Germline CDR1 reads KGHDR; CDR2 reads SFDVKD. The CDR3 nucleotides are TGTGCCACCAGTGACCCGGGGACAGGGGGCCCCTACGAGCAGTACTTC. It is translated as CATSDPGTGGPYEQYF.

The chain joins TRBV29-1 to TRBJ1-2; the match to TRBD1 covers 11 bases. The CDR3 runs to 15 residues. Germline V gives CDR1 SQVTM, CDR2 ANQGSEA. The ends lost 7 bases at V and 5 bases at J; junction bases unmatched: 12. The CDR3 loop reads CSAHSDRGQHYGYTF. The CDR3 nucleotides read TGCAGCGCTCACTCGGACAGGGGGCAACATTATGGCTACACCTTC. Full variable domain (rest looked up from reference TRBV29-1 and TRBJ1-2): SAVISQKPSRDICQRGTSLTIQCQVDSQVTMMFWYRQQPGQSLTLIATANQGSEATYESGFVIDKFPISRPNLTFSTLTVSNMSPEDSSIYLCSAHSDRGQHYGYTFGSGTRLTVV.

The chain joins TRBV27 to TRBJ1-4, with 11 nucleotides matching TRBD1. The germline V gene has CDR1 MNHEY and CDR2 SMNVEV (reference sequence). The CDR3 extends over 19 amino acids. Losses at the gene ends were 5 bases for V and 4 bases for J; bases not matched to a gene: 15. CDR3 nucleotides: TGTGCCAGCAGTCCCCGGGACAGGGGGAGGGGGTCGTTTAATGAAAAACTGTTTTTT. It codes for CASSPRDRGRGSFNEKLFF.

This chain connects TRBV5-6 to TRBJ1-2; D not certain. Germline V CDR1 and CDR2: SGHDT, YYEEEE. The ends were cut back, 0 bases at V and 3 bases at J, with 12 bases in the middle. The length of the CDR3 is 15 residues. CDR3 in DNA: TGTGCCAGCAGCTTGGTCTCCCAACAATACTATGGCTACACCTTC. This translates into CASSLVSQQYYGYTF.

The chain combines TRBV6-4 with TRBJ2-3; 8 nucleotides agree with TRBD1. CDR3 length equals 14 residues. CDR1 and CDR2 from the germline V gene are MRHNA and SNTAGT. Trimming cost V 5 bases and J 6 bases; bases outside gene matches: 7. CDR3 loop: CASSLQGEKDTQYF. The CDR3, as DNA: TGTGCCAGCAGTCTACAGGGGGAGAAGGATACGCAGTATTTT.

The chain carries TRBV6-2 or TRBV6-3 and TRBJ1-2; 10 nucleotides align to TRBD1. From germline, CDR1 is MNHEY and CDR2 SVGEGT. The CDR3 totals 16 residues. J lost 2 bases, V lost 6 bases, and 9 bases had no gene match. The CDR3 sequence is CASSQGTGALNYGYTF. For the CDR3, the DNA is TGTGCCAGCAGCCAAGGGACAGGGGCCCTGAACTATGGCTACACCTTC.

The chain links TRBV3-1 (or the pseudogene TRBV3-2) to TRBJ2-5; perhaps TRBD2 as D (6 bases). The germline gives CDR1 LGHDT, CDR2 YNNKEL (reference sequence). The CDR3 has 19 amino acids. Trimming took off 6 bases at V and 1 base at J, with 27 bases between the two ends. DNA for the CDR3: TGTGCCAGCAGAGCTGACCGAGCGGGTCTAGTTAAGGGCCAAGAGACCCAGTACTTC. Translated, it gives CASRADRAGLVKGQETQYF.

This chain links TRBV3-1 (or the pseudogene TRBV3-2) with TRBJ2-3, with D perhaps TRBD2 (6 bases). The germline V gene has CDR1 LGHDT and CDR2 YNNKEL (reference sequence). The CDR3 length is 17 residues. V lost 5 bases and J 0 bases, leaving 18 bases between the germline ends. The DNA of the CDR3 is TGTGCCAGCAGCTCCCAAGCGGACTACCCCAGCACAGATACGCAGTATTTT. This translates into CASSSQADYPSTDTQYF.

The chain recombines TRBV24-1 with TRBJ2-2, with a tentative D call TRBD1 (5 bases). With 5 bases removed from V and 3 bases from J, the gap between germline ends came to 12 bases. Germline CDR1 and CDR2: KGHDR and SFDVKD. The CDR3 is 15 amino acids. CDR3 protein: CATSVQGQDTGELFF. CDR3 DNA sequence: TGTGCCACCAGTGTGCAGGGTCAGGACACCGGGGAGCTGTTTTTT.

This clone was seen only once. This chain links TRBV19 with TRBJ1-1, with 7 bases that match TRBD1. The germline CDR1 and CDR2 sequences are LNHDA and SQIVND (reference sequence). V was pared by 5 bases and J by 0 bases, with 15 bases of the junction left unmatched. This CDR3 is built from 18 residues. The CDR3 nucleotides are TGTGCCAGTAGTCCAACAATTCGACAGGGTCAGATGAACACTGAAGCTTTCTTT. As protein: CASSPTIRQGQMNTEAFF.

This clone was observed a single time. The gene calls are TRBV7-9 and TRBJ2-3; 9 bases are a match to TRBD2. The CDR3 runs 15 residues. Trimming cost V 2 bases and J 4 bases; bases outside gene matches: 4. CDR1 and CDR2 from the germline V gene are SEHNR and FQNEAQ (reference sequence). The CDR3 loop reads CASSLFLAGSDTQYF. The CDR3 region has the DNA TGTGCCAGCAGCTTATTCCTAGCGGGGTCAGATACGCAGTATTTT.

This chain joins TRBV6-4 and TRBJ2-3; D gene unclear. This CDR3 spans 15 amino acids. The V gene lost 0 bases and the J gene lost 0 bases, with 7 bases spanning the gap. Germline loops: CDR1 MRHNA, CDR2 SNTAGT. DNA for the CDR3: TGTGCCAGCAGTGACTCAAGCGAAAGCACAGATACGCAGTATTTT. Residues: CASSDSSESTDTQYF.

This clone showed up just once. The chain combines TRBV19 with TRBJ1-5, with D maybe TRBD1 (5 bases). CDR1 and CDR2 from the germline V gene are LNHDA and SQIVND (reference sequence). This CDR3 spans 15 amino acids. V was pared by 2 bases and J by 7 bases, with 15 bases between. The CDR3 region is CASSISGGGQQPQHF. CDR3 nucleotide sequence: TGTGCCAGTAGTATATCCGGGGGGGGTCAGCAGCCCCAGCATTTT.

The chain recombines TRBV27 with TRBJ2-4; a possible D gene is TRBD2 (7 bases). The V gene's germline CDR1 is MNHEY and CDR2 SMNVEV (reference sequence). The CDR3 has 18 amino acids. Trimming removed 2 bases from V and 2 bases from J, with 19 bases in between. The CDR3: CASSLIVGGRGSKNIQYF. In nucleotides, the CDR3 is TGTGCCAGCAGTTTAATCGTAGGGGGGCGGGGGTCCAAAAACATTCAGTACTTC.

This clone was detected only a few times. The chain combines TRBV12-3 or TRBV12-4 with TRBJ1-6, with 8 bases identical to TRBD1. The CDR3 sequence is 13 residues long. With V trimmed by 4 bases and J by 14 bases, 7 bases remained unmatched. DNA for the CDR3: TGTGCCAGCAGTTGGGGACAGGTGGCTGCCCTCCACTTT. This codes for CASSWGQVAALHF.

Worth noting for this clone: The junction does not match germline at one end; this may be a read error. The chain recombines TRBV6-1 with TRBJ2-7; D remains ambiguous. Germline V gene data show CDR1 as MNHNS and CDR2 as SASEGT. The CDR3 covers 15 residues. The DNA for the CDR3 is TGTGCCAGCACTGAAAATCCGCAACACTCCTACGAGCAGTACTTC. It yields the protein CASTENPQHSYEQYF.

The rearrangement uses TRBV29-1 and TRBJ2-7, with 9 bases that match TRBD1. J lost 3 bases, V lost 7 bases, and 7 bases had no gene match. This CDR3 region has 13 residues. Germline CDR1 and CDR2: SQVTM and ANQGSEA. The CDR3, as DNA: TGCAGCGCAAGGGACAGGGCGTACTACGAGCAGTACTTC. This codes for CSARDRAYYEQYF.

The chain combines TRBV28 with TRBJ1-5, with D possibly TRBD1 on 5 matching bases. There are 18 residues in the CDR3. Germline V gene sequence: CDR1 MDHEN, CDR2 SYDVKM. V was cut by 5 bases and J by 1 base, with 21 bases left in between. The CDR3 loop reads CASSPPSGSVVSNQPQHF. DNA for the CDR3: TGTGCCAGCAGTCCACCGTCAGGGTCCGTGGTGAGCAATCAGCCCCAGCATTTT. Supplemented by reference TRBV28 and TRBJ1-5, the full variable domain reads DVKVTQSSRYLVKRTGEKVFLECVQDMDHENMFWYRQDPGLGLRLIYFSYDVKMKEKGDIPEGYSVSREKKERFSLILESASTNQTSMYLCASSPPSGSVVSNQPQHFGDGTRLSIL.

CDR3 protein: CASSFQGITDTQYF. The DNA of the CDR3 is TGTGCCAGCAGCTTCCAGGGGATCACAGATACGCAGTATTTT. V is TRBV5-5 and J is TRBJ2-3, with a weak D call TRBD1 (6 bases). Germline V gene sequence: CDR1 SGHKS, CDR2 YYEKEE (reference sequence). The CDR3 runs to 14 residues. Trimming shortened V by 2 bases and J by 2 bases, and 9 bases separated the two germline ends. Full variable domain (missing parts from reference TRBV5-5 and TRBJ2-3): DAGVTQSPTHLIKTRGQQVTLRCSPISGHKSVSWYQQVLGQGPQFIFQYYEKEERGRGNFPDRFSARQFPNYSSELNVNALLLGDSALYLCASSFQGITDTQYFGPGTRLTVL.

The table lists this clone with a count of one. The rearrangement uses TRBV27 and TRBJ1-2; D is perhaps TRBD1 (6 bases). From germline, CDR1 is MNHEY and CDR2 SMNVEV (reference sequence). The ends were cut back, 5 bases at V and 5 bases at J, with 9 bases in the middle. The CDR3 spans 12 residues. CDR3 bases: TGTGCCAGCAGTGCCGACAGGTATGGCTACACCTTC. It encodes CASSADRYGYTF.

This rearrangement joins TRBV7-9 to TRBJ2-7; 10 nucleotides align to TRBD2. The V and J ends lost 4 bases and 7 bases, in that order; junction bases with no gene match: 10. The CDR3 contains 15 residues. The V gene's germline CDR1 is SEHNR and CDR2 FQNEAQ (reference sequence). CDR3 sequence (DNA): TGTGCCAGCAGCTCCGGACTAGCGGCGGAGGGGGAGCAGTACTTC. Its protein product is CASSSGLAAEGEQYF.

The chain has TRBV12-3 or TRBV12-4 and TRBJ1-2; D uncertain. V was cut by 3 bases and J by 5 bases, with 7 bases left in between. This CDR3 is 12 amino acids long. The CDR3 region is CASSLYRYGYTF. The CDR3 DNA is TGTGCCAGCAGTTTGTACCGGTATGGCTACACCTTC.

V and J are TRBV5-1 and TRBJ1-4; weak D call: TRBD1 (6 bases). The germline gives CDR1 SGHRS, CDR2 YFSETQ. Trimming left V 3 bases short and J 7 bases short, with 16 bases between. This CDR3 comprises 15 residues. In DNA, the CDR3 is TGCGCCAGCAGCTCGACGGGACATGAAGGTGAAAAACTGTTTTTT. Protein product: CASSSTGHEGEKLFF.